The 31 T cell receptor beta chains below come from one sample, sequenced in a study of regulatory T cells in long-lasting Graves disease. Time point given: newly diagnosed GD, antithyroid drugs for less than 3 months. Making the TCR library involved RNA that had been extracted from PBMCs. CDR3-region Arm-PCR and iRepertoire HTBI primers produced the TCR beta libraries. TCRdb reanalysed the multiplex PCR reads using MiXCR and keeps one entry per CDR3 protein. Of 440,000 or so distinct CDR3 sequences in the sample, approximately 15% were seen once. This sample was also put to use in a study of T cells in Graves' hyperthyroidism and ophthalmopathy.

The sequencing here drew on peripheral blood mononuclear cells (PBMCs), taken at new diagnosis, from a patient treated with antithyroid drugs. The receptors derive from a woman aged 30 to 39 with Graves disease.

There are a few counts of this clonotype. J is TRBJ2-5 and V is TRBV29-1; 10 bases line up with TRBD1. The CDR3 sequence is 14 residues long. CDR1 and CDR2 from the germline V gene are SQVTM and ANQGSEA. Trimming removed 7 bases from V and 4 bases from J; junction bases left unmatched: 9. CDR3 loop: CSAWTGGGGETQYF. The CDR3 nucleotides are TGCAGCGCCTGGACAGGGGGGGGTGGAGAGACCCAGTACTTC.

Only a few counts were recorded for this clonotype. The rearrangement uses TRBV20-1 and TRBJ1-6; D ambiguous. V shed 0 bases and J shed 8 bases, with 8 bases lying between them. CDR1 and CDR2 (germline): DFQATT, SNEGSKA (reference sequence). The CDR3 runs to 13 residues. CDR3: CSARDRWDSPLHF. The CDR3 nucleotides read TGCAGTGCTAGAGATCGTTGGGATTCACCCCTCCACTTT.

This chain joins TRBV29-1 and TRBJ1-5; D ambiguous. Germline-derived CDR1 and CDR2 are SQVTM and ANQGSEA. The CDR3 runs to 13 residues. The ends were cut back, 6 bases at V and 0 bases at J, with 9 bases in the middle. CDR3 region: CSVASNSNQPQHF. The CDR3 DNA is TGCAGCGTCGCCAGTAATAGCAATCAGCCCCAGCATTTT.

This clonotype was found a few times. The genes are TRBV29-1 and TRBJ1-2, with TRBD1 identical over 8 bases. Germline CDR1 and CDR2: SQVTM and ANQGSEA. The CDR3 length is 13 residues. With 7 bases clipped from V and 7 bases from J, the junction kept 11 bases outside the gene matches. CDR3 sequence: CSAGTGAEGGYTF. The CDR3 bases are TGCAGCGCTGGGACAGGCGCCGAGGGTGGCTACACCTTC.

The chain has TRBV27 and TRBJ1-2; D uncertain. CDR3 length equals 12 residues. Germline lookup yields CDR1 MNHEY and CDR2 SMNVEV (reference sequence). With 7 bases removed from V and 4 bases from J, the gap between germline ends came to 10 bases. The CDR3 nucleotides read TGTGCCAGCAAAGGTTCCCTCTATGGCTACACCTTC. Protein: CASKGSLYGYTF.

This clonotype was counted at least ten times. This sequence joins TRBV19 and TRBJ2-7; 8 bases are a match to TRBD1. CDR3 length equals 14 residues. Germline V gene lookup returns CDR1 LNHDA and CDR2 SQIVND (reference sequence). The V gene end was trimmed by 2 bases and the J gene end by 5 bases; junction bases not matched to a gene: 5. The CDR3 region has the DNA TGTGCCAGTAGTATAAACAGGGGGTCCAACGAGCAGTACTTC. Protein: CASSINRGSNEQYF. Complete variable domain (other parts from reference TRBV19 and TRBJ2-7): DGGITQSPKYLFRKEGQNVTLSCEQNLNHDAMYWYRQDPGQGLRLIYYSQIVNDFQKGDIAEGYSVSREKKESFPLTVTSAQKNPTAFYLCASSINRGSNEQYFGPGTRLTVT.

This clonotype was found many times. J is TRBJ2-1 and V is TRBV3-1; the D gene is possibly TRBD1 (5 bases). The CDR3 covers 16 residues. V lost 0 bases and J 7 bases, leaving 16 bases between the germline ends. Germline CDR1 LGHDT, CDR2 YNNKEL (reference sequence). The CDR3 DNA reads TGTGCCAGCAGCCAAGACTCAGGGTTGTATAGGAATGAGCAGTTCTTC. Its protein product is CASSQDSGLYRNEQFF.

This clonotype has a count of ten or more. The V call is TRBV2, the J call TRBJ1-3; D gene unclear. V dropped 2 bases and J dropped 0 bases, with 8 bases sitting between them. In germline, CDR1 is SNHLY, CDR2 FYNNEI. The CDR3 contains 15 residues. Here the CDR3 reads CASSESGHSGNTIYF. In DNA, the CDR3 is TGTGCCAGCAGTGAATCCGGGCACTCTGGAAACACCATATATTTT.

This clonotype showed up just a few times. The chain couples TRBV15 to TRBJ2-1, with 8 bases lining up with TRBD2. Germline values: CDR1 LNHNV, CDR2 YYDKDF (reference sequence). This CDR3 region has 18 residues. The V gene end was trimmed by 7 bases and the J gene end by 1 base; junction bases not matched to a gene: 15. CDR3 in amino acids: CATKSGDLAGESYNEQFF. The CDR3 DNA reads TGTGCCACCAAGAGTGGCGATCTAGCGGGTGAATCCTACAATGAGCAGTTCTTC.

This clonotype was seen more than once but under ten times. This chain connects TRBV12-3 or TRBV12-4 to TRBJ2-3; D might be TRBD1 or TRBD2, each matching 6 bases. Trimming stripped 7 bases from V and 3 bases from J, with 14 bases between. The length of the CDR3 is 14 residues. CDR3 in amino acids: CASTSWGATDTQYF. CDR3 DNA sequence: TGTGCCAGCACATCTTGGGGGGCGACAGATACGCAGTATTTT.

The CDR3 sequence is CSVGVDSNIQYF. As DNA, the CDR3 is TGCAGCGTCGGAGTTGATTCAAACATTCAGTACTTC. The rearrangement links TRBV29-1 to TRBJ2-4, with no clear D. The V gene's germline CDR1 is SQVTM and CDR2 ANQGSEA. The CDR3 is 12 residues long. Trimming pared 6 bases from V and 6 bases from J, leaving 12 bases between.

In its sample, this clonotype was seen many times. V gene TRBV3-1 combines with J gene TRBJ2-7; 7 bases align to TRBD2. V lost 4 bases to trimming and J lost 2 bases; unmatched junction nucleotides: 8. The CDR3 is made up of 15 amino acids. The germline CDR1 and CDR2 sequences are LGHDT and YNNKEL (reference sequence). The CDR3 spells CASSRTLAPTYEQYF. Here the CDR3 DNA reads TGTGCCAGCAGCCGCACACTAGCGCCAACCTACGAGCAGTACTTC.

This clonotype appeared many times. This chain connects TRBV30 to TRBJ2-3, with 10 bases identical to TRBD2. The ends lost 2 bases at V and 5 bases at J; junction bases unmatched: 7. Germline-derived CDR1 and CDR2 are GTSNPN and SVGIG (reference sequence). The CDR3 runs to 15 residues. As DNA, the CDR3 is TGTGCCTGGAGTCCTTTAGCGGGAGGTTTAGATACGCAGTATTTT. This sequence encodes CAWSPLAGGLDTQYF.

This clonotype was detected ten times or more. Here the CDR3 DNA reads TGCAGCGTTGAAGGGACAGGGGGCGGAGGAGAGACCCAGTACTTC. As protein: CSVEGTGGGGETQYF. The chain links TRBV29-1 to TRBJ2-5, with 11 bases aligning to TRBD1. CDR3 size: 15 residues. Germline CDR1 SQVTM, CDR2 ANQGSEA. The V segment lost 1 base and the J segment 4 bases; nucleotides outside the gene matches: 5.

Note on this clonotype: One end of the junction does not line up with germline, which may come from a read error. The V and J genes are TRBV29-1 and TRBJ1-1, with 7 bases lining up with TRBD1. The length of the CDR3 is 10 residues. Germline values: CDR1 SQVTM, CDR2 ANQGSEA. The DNA of the CDR3 is TGCAGCGTTGAGGACAGGTCTGGAATCTTT. It yields the protein CSVEDRSGIF.

This clonotype was seen at least ten times. CDR3 residues: CSAETMANTIYF. The CDR3 region has the DNA TGCAGTGCTGAGACCATGGCAAACACCATATATTTT. This chain links TRBV20-1 with TRBJ1-3; D not resolved. CDR3 size: 12 residues. CDR1 is DFQATT, CDR2 SNEGSKA, per germline (reference sequence). V lost 5 bases to trimming and J lost 6 bases, with 11 bases between them.

A remark on this clonotype: A much bigger clone sits one base away, suggesting this may be a read error. This sequence joins TRBV20-1 and TRBJ1-1; D perhaps matches TRBD1 (6 bases). Germline assignment: CDR1 DFQATT and CDR2 SNEGSKA (reference sequence). Between the trimmed V and J ends, which lost 8 bases and 5 bases, there was a span of 15 bases. The length of the CDR3 is 12 residues. CDR3 in amino acids: CSPWGGWTEAFF. In DNA, the CDR3 is TGCAGTCCCTGGGGGGGCTGGACTGAAGCTTTCTTT.

V and J are TRBV6-1 and TRBJ2-3; perhaps D is TRBD1 or TRBD2 (5 bases each). CDR1 MNHNS and CDR2 SASEGT come from the germline V gene. V lost 5 bases, J lost 2 bases, and 14 bases lay in between. CDR3 length: 15 residues. DNA for the CDR3: TGTGCCAGCAGTAACCGGGACGGGGCCACAGATACGCAGTATTTT. Encoded protein: CASSNRDGATDTQYF.

This clonotype was found many times. V is TRBV5-1 and J is TRBJ1-5; 10 bases are shared with TRBD1. V dropped 4 bases and J dropped 5; count of bases not matched to a gene: 6. This CDR3 is built from 15 residues. Germline-derived CDR1 and CDR2 are SGHRS and YFSETQ. CDR3 DNA sequence: TGCGCCAGCAGCCGCGGGACAGGGGTGTATCAGCCCCAGCATTTT. Translation: CASSRGTGVYQPQHF.

J is TRBJ2-2 and V is TRBV6-2 or TRBV6-3, with D unclear. Germline CDR1 MNHEY, CDR2 SVGEGT. This CDR3 contains 14 residues. DNA for the CDR3: TGTGCTACCCGAGCTGCCACGAACACCGGGGAGCTGTTTTTT. It specifies CATRAATNTGELFF.

J is TRBJ2-7 and V is TRBV4-1; tentatively, D is TRBD2 (5 bases). The length of the CDR3 is 15 residues. Trimming took 1 base from V and 4 from J, leaving 14 bases between them. Germline CDR1 is MGHRA and CDR2 is YSYEKL. As DNA, the CDR3 is TGCGCCAGCAGCCAAGCCACCCCGGGGATTTACGAGCAGTACTTC. It encodes CASSQATPGIYEQYF.

Comment on this clonotype: A read error may be the cause here, since a much bigger clone is one base away. The chain joins TRBV3-1 to TRBJ2-7; D is undetermined. The CDR3 runs 13 residues. Deletions cut 4 bases from V and 6 bases from J, with 13 bases between. Germline V gene sequence: CDR1 LGHDT, CDR2 YNNKEL (reference sequence). The CDR3 loop reads CASSRFERIEQYF. The CDR3 DNA reads as TGTGCCAGCAGCCGCTTCGAGAGGATCGAGCAGTACTTC.

Ten or more counts support this clonotype. The chain carries TRBV12-3 or TRBV12-4 and TRBJ2-3; 12 nucleotides agree with TRBD2. The CDR3 length is 16 residues. Germline trimming cut 5 bases from V and 2 bases from J; bases unmatched to any gene: 5. Here the CDR3 DNA reads TGTGCCAGCAGTGCCGCTAGCGGGAGGGCCACAGATACGCAGTATTTT. This gives the protein CASSAASGRATDTQYF.

This clonotype was observed many times. This chain uses TRBV10-3 with TRBJ2-7; TRBD1 matches at 9 bases. The germline V gene has CDR1 ENHRY and CDR2 SYGVKD. This CDR3 has 14 amino acids. After removal of 8 bases from V and 4 bases from J, the junction contained 9 bases not matched to a gene. The CDR3 loop reads CAISRGTGIYEQYF. CDR3 coding DNA: TGTGCCATCTCCCGGGGGACAGGGATATACGAGCAGTACTTC.

Ten or more counts support this clonotype. The J gene is TRBJ1-4, the V gene TRBV13; 8 positions agree with TRBD1. V was clipped by 8 bases and J by 8 bases; unmatched bases: 10. Germline loops: CDR1 PRHDT, CDR2 FYEKMQ (reference sequence). The length of the CDR3 is 14 residues. The CDR3 DNA is TGTGCCAGCGGGAAGACAGGGGCGGGAGAAAAACTGTTTTTT. Its translation is CASGKTGAGEKLFF.

This clonotype was seen a few times. The CDR3 loop is CAISEWVPGQGRVEQYF. The CDR3 nucleotides are TGTGCCATCAGTGAGTGGGTCCCGGGACAGGGGAGGGTCGAGCAGTACTTC. The rearrangement links TRBV10-3 to TRBJ2-7; 10 nucleotides align to TRBD1. This CDR3 region has 17 residues. Trimming at V came to 1 base and at J to 6 bases, leaving 12 bases not matched to a gene. The germline V gene encodes CDR1 ENHRY and CDR2 SYGVKD.

This clonotype was recorded at least ten times. The chain carries TRBV6-2 or TRBV6-3 and TRBJ2-5, with D possibly being TRBD2 (6 bases). CDR3 length equals 16 residues. Germline assignment: CDR1 MNHEY and CDR2 SVGEGT. V lost 0 bases to trimming and J lost 2 bases, with 13 bases between them. The CDR3 is CASSYSKGREQETQYF. In DNA form, the CDR3 reads TGTGCCAGCAGTTACTCGAAGGGACGGGAGCAAGAGACCCAGTACTTC.

The J gene is TRBJ2-2, the V gene TRBV30; a weak D match, TRBD1 (7 bases). With 6 bases removed from V and 6 bases from J, the gap between germline ends came to 8 bases. The CDR3 has 11 residues. Per the germline V gene, CDR1 is GTSNPN and CDR2 is SVGIG (reference sequence). The CDR3 DNA is TGTGCCTGCAGGGGGGCCGGGGAGCTGTTTTTT. Translation gives CACRGAGELFF.

This clonotype was counted at least ten times. This chain links TRBV3-1 with TRBJ2-1; the match to TRBD2 covers 12 bases. The CDR3 spans 17 residues. The junction had 9 bases not matched to a gene; V was cut back by 4 bases and J by 5 bases. Germline CDR1 and CDR2: LGHDT and YNNKEL (reference sequence). The CDR3 sequence: CASSPRTSGRPHNEQFF. CDR3 DNA: TGTGCCAGCAGCCCCCGAACTAGCGGGAGGCCACACAATGAGCAGTTCTTC.

A single count supports this clonotype. The chain recombines TRBV9 with TRBJ1-6; a weak D match, TRBD1 (6 bases). The V end lost 2 bases, the J end lost 7 bases, and 7 bases lay between the germline ends. The germline V gene has CDR1 SGDLS and CDR2 YYNGEE. This CDR3 region has 13 residues. The DNA of the CDR3 is TGTGCCAGCAGCGTGGACAGCAATTCACCCCTCCACTTT. It specifies CASSVDSNSPLHF.

This sequence joins TRBV19 and TRBJ2-6; TRBD2 matches at 8 bases. The CDR3 runs 16 residues. Looked up from germline, CDR1 is LNHDA and CDR2 is SQIVND (reference sequence). V shed 9 bases, J shed 2 bases, and the junction held 9 bases outside the gene matches. The CDR3 region is CASLRTSSPGANVLTF. CDR3 bases: TGTGCCAGCCTCCGGACTAGCTCCCCTGGGGCCAACGTCCTGACTTTC.